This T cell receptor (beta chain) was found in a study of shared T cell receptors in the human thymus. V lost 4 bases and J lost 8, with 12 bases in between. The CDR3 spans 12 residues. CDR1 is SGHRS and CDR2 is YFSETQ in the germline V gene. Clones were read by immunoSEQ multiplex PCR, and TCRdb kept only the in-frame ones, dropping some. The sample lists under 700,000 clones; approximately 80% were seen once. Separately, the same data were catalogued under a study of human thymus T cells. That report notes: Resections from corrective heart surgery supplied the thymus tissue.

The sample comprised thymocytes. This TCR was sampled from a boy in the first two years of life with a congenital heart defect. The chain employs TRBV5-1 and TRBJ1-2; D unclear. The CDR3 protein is CASSPDSPGYTF. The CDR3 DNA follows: TGCGCCAGCAGCCCTGACTCTCCGGGCTACACCTTC.